The clone carrying this T cell receptor beta chain appeared a single time. Its antigen remains unknown. Nominally healthy donors provided the samples, though records likely missed some immune exposures. Germline lookup yields CDR1 MDHEN and CDR2 SYDVKM. Trimming removed 6 bases from V and 6 bases from J, with 12 bases in between. The CDR3 covers 12 residues. The PCR ran on 60 Vbeta and 13 Jbeta primers. Source study methods: A follow-up analysis tallied about 88 million unique TCR beta chains, roughly 9.9 million shared. Assay: immunoSEQ multiplex PCR; the TCRdb copy retains only in-frame clones and omits some. V, J and clone size are taken as reported in that table, and D and trimming were inferred from the DNA itself. This table holds about 180,000 clones, 70% to 80% found once. The data derive from a study of cytomegalovirus exposure and HLA in healthy donors. Overall study results and limits: The study dropped some indistinguishable V segments, TRBV6-2 and TRBV6-3 among them. Reportedly, cytomegalovirus status was diagnosed with high sensitivity and specificity.

The J gene is TRBJ2-7, the V gene TRBV28; TRBD1 is a possible D gene (6 bases). This TCR was sampled from a middle-aged woman in good health and CMV-seronegative. The specimen sequenced was PBMCs. The CDR3 DNA follows: TGTGCCAGCAGGACAGGACGCGGCGAGCAGTACTTC. Protein sequence: CASRTGRGEQYF.